These 2 T cell receptor beta chains share one sample of origin, sequenced in a study of cytomegalovirus exposure and HLA in healthy donors. The PCR employed 60 Vbeta primers together with 13 Jbeta primers. TCRdb's copy holds only in-frame clones and misses some; the assay was immunoSEQ multiplex PCR. The data hold approximately 150,000 clones, with 75% to 80% observed a single time. The specimen sequenced was PBMCs. The origin of the receptors is a woman in her twenties or thirties in good health and CMV-seronegative.

The chain joins TRBV2 to TRBJ1-2, with no clear D. This CDR3 comprises 14 residues. V dropped 4 bases and J dropped 2 bases, with 11 bases sitting between them. CDR1 is SNHLY and CDR2 is FYNNEI in the germline V gene. The CDR3 loop reads CASSVLNLNYGYTF. For the CDR3, the DNA is TGTGCCAGCAGTGTTTTAAATTTAAACTATGGCTACACCTTC. Based on the CDR3 plus reference TRBV2 and TRBJ1-2, the full variable domain is EPEVTQTPSHQVTQMGQEVILRCVPISNHLYFYWYRQILGQKVEFLVSFYNNEISEKSEIFDDQFSVERPDGSNFTLKIRSTKLEDSAMYFCASSVLNLNYGYTFGSGTRLTVV.

This clone was seen a handful of times. The CDR3 DNA reads as TGTGCCAGCAGCGCCCGCTCGGGACAGCGCTATGGCTACACCTTC. Protein: CASSARSGQRYGYTF. The J gene is TRBJ1-2, the V gene TRBV9; TRBD1 aligns across 7 bases. The CDR3 loop spans 15 amino acids. J gave up 4 bases and V 3 bases, and 9 bases lay outside the gene matches. Germline V gene lookup returns CDR1 SGDLS and CDR2 YYNGEE.